A single T cell receptor beta chain is shown here with its context. Germline loops: CDR1 SGHTA, CDR2 FQGTGA. The CDR3 has 16 residues. The J segment lost 0 bases and the V segment lost 5 bases, leaving 2 bases of the junction unmatched. The record originates from a study of blood T cell repertoires in COVID-19. In the authors' workflow: Estimates of nucleated cell counts were drawn from the amplification of reference gene primers. The repertoire was sequenced with immunoSEQ multiplex PCR; TCRdb's copy has only in-frame clones and lacks some. The DNA gave D and trimming, while V, J and clone size come from that table. The sample includes about 200,000 clones, about nine tenths of them seen just once.

The V and J genes are TRBV7-3 and TRBJ2-3, with 13 bases that match TRBD2. This TCR came from a young man with active or convalescent COVID-19. The sequencing input was peripheral blood. CDR3 protein: CASSQGLAGSTDTQYF. The CDR3 bases are TGTGCCAGCAGCCAGGGACTAGCGGGAAGCACAGATACGCAGTATTTT.